This T cell receptor (beta chain) was observed in a study of cytomegalovirus exposure and HLA in healthy donors. General observations from the study: A later analysis linked about 17,000 TCR beta sequences to HLA alleles at 0.05 false discovery rate. Sequences of the TCR beta chain were said to predict the HLA-A and HLA-B alleles of most subjects accurately. Sequence variants that were highly shared formed a cluster that was likely a sequencing artifact. Among CMV-associated TCR beta chains, most appeared HLA-restricted in a later analysis.

Note on this clone: Its antigen is as yet unknown.

The PCR contained 60 Vbeta and 13 Jbeta primers. Profiling relied on immunoSEQ multiplex PCR, and the TCRdb table lists in-frame clones only, not all of them. The sample holds roughly 150,000 clones; 75% are singletons and the top ten take roughly 12%. What was sequenced was PBMCs. The clonotype was recovered from a man between 18 and 29 years old in good health and CMV-seropositive.

The DNA for the CDR3 is TGTGCCAGCTCACAGGGACAGGGGGCCAACGTCCTGACTTTC. Translating gives CASSQGQGANVLTF. V and J are TRBV18 and TRBJ2-6, with TRBD1 matching 7 bases. The CDR3 length is 14 residues. Germline CDR1 reads KGHSH; CDR2 reads LQKENI. Losses at the gene ends were 4 bases for V and 4 bases for J; bases not matched to a gene: 1.